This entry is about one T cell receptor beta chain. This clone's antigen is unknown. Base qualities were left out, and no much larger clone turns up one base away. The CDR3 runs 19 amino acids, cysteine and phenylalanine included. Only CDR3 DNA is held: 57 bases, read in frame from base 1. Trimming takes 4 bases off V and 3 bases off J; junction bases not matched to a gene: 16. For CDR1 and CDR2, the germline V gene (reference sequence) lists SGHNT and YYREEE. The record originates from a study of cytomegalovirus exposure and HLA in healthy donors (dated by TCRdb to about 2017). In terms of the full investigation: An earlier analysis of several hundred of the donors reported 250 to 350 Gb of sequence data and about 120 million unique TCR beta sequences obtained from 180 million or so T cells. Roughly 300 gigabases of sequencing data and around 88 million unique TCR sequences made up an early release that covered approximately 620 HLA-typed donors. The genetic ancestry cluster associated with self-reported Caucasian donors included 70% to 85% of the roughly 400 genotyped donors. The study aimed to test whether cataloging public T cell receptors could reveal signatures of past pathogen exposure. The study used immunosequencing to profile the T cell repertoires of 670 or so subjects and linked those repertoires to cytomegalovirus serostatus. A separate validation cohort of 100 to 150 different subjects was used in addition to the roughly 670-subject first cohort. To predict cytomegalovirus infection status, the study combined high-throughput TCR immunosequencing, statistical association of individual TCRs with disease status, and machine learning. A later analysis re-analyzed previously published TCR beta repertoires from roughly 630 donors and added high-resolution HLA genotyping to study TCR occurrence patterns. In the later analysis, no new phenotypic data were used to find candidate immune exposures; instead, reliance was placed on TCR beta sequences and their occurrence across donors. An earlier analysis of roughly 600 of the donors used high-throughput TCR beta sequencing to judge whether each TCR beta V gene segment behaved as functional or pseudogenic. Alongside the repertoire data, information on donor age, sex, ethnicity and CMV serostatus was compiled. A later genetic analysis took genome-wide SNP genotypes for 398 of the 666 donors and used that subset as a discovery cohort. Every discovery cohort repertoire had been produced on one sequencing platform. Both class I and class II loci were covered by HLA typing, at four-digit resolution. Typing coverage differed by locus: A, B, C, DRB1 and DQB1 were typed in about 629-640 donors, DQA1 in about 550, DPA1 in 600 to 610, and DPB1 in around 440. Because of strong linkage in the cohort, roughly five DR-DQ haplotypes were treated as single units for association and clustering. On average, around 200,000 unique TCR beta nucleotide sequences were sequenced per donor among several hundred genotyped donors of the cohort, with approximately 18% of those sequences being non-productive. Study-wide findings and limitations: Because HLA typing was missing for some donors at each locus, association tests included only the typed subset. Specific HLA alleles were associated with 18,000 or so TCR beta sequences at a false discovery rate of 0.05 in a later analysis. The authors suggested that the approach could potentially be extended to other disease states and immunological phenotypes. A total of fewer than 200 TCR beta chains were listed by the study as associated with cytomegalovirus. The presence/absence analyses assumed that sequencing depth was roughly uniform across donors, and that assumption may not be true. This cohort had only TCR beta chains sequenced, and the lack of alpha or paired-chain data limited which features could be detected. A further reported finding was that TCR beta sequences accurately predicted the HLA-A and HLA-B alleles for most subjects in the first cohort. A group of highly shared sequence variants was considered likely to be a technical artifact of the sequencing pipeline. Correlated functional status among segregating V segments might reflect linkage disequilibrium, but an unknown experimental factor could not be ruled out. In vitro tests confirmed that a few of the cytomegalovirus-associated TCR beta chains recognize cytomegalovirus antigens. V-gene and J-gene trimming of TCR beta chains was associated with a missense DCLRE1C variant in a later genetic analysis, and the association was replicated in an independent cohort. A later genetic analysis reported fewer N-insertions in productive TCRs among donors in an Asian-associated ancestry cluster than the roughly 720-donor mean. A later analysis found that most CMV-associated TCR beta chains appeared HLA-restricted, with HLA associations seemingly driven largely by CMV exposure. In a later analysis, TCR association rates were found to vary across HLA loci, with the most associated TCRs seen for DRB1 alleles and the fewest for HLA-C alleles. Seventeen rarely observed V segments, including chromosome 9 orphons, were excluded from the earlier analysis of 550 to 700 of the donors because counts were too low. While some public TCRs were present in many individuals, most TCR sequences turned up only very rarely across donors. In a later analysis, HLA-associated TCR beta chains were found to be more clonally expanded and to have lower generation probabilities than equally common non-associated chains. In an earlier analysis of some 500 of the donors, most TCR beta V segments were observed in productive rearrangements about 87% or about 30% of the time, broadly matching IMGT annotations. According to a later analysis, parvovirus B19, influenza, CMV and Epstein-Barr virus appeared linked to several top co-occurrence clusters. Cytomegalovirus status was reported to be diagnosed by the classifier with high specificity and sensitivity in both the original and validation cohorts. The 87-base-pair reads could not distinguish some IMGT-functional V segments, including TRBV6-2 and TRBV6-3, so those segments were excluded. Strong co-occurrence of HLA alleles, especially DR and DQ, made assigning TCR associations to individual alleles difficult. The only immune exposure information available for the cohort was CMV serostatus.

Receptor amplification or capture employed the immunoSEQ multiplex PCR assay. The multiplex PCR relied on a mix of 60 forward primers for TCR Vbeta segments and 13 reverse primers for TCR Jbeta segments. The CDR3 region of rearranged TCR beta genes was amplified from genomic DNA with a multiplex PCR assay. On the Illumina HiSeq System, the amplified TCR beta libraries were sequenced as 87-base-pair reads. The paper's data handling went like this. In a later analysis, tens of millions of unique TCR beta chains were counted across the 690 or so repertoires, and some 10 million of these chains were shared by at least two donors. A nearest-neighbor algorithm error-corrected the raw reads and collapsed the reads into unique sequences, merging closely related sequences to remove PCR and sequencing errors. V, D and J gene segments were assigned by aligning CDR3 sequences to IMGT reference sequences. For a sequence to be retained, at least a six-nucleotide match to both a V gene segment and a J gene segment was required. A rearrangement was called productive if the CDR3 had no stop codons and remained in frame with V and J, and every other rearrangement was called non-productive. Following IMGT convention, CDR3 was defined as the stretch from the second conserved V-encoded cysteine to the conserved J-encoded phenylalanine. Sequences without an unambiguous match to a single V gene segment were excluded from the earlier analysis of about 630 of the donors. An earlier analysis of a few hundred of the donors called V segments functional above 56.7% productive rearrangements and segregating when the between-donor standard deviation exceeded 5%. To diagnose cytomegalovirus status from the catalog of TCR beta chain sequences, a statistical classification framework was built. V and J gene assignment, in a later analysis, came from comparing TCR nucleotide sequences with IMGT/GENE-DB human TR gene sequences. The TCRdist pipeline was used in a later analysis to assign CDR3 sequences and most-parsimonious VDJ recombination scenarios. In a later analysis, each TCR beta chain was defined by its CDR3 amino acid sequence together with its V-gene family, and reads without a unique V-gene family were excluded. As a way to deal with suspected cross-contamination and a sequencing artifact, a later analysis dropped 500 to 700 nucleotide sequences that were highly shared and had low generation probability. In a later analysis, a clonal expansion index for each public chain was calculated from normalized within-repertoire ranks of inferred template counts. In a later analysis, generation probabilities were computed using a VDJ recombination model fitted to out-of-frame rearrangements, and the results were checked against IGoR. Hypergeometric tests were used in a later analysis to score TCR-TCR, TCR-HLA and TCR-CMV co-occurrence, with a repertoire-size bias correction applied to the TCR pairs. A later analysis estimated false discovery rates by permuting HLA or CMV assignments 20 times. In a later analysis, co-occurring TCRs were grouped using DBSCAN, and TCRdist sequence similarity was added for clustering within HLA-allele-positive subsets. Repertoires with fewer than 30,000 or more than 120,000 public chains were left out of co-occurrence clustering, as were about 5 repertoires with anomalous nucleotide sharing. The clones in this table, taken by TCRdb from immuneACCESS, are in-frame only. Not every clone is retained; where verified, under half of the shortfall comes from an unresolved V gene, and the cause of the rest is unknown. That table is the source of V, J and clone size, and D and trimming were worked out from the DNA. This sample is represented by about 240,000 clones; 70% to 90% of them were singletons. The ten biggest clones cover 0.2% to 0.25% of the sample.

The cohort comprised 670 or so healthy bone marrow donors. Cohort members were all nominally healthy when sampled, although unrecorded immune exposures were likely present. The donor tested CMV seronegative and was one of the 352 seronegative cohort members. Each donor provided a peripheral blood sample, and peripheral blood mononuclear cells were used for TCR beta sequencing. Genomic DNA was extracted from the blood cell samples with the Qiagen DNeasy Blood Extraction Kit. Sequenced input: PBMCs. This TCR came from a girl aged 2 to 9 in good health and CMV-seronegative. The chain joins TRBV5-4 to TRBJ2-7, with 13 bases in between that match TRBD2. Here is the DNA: TGTGCCAGCAGCGCCAAAAGGACTAGCGGGAGTCGGTCCGGCTACGAGCAGTACTTC. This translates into CASSAKRTSGSRSGYEQYF.